Shown below are 18 T cell receptor beta chains from a single sample sequenced in a study of early T cells in non-severe SARS-CoV-2 infection. TCRdb reprocessed the 5' RACE reads with MiXCR, giving one entry per CDR3 protein. The sample includes fewer than 60,000 distinct CDR3 sequences, about 9.1% of them seen just once. The sequencing sample was made of whole blood. Receptor source: an adult who was a healthcare worker with PCR-confirmed SARS-CoV-2 infection or an uninfected control (not recorded which).

The table lists this clonotype with a few counts. V usage is TRBV2 and J usage is TRBJ2-7; D not certain. The CDR3 spans 13 residues. The germline CDR1 and CDR2 sequences are SNHLY and FYNNEI. Trimming cost V 2 bases and J 6 bases, with 11 bases left between them. CDR3 loop: CASSESGSGEQYF. The CDR3 region has the DNA TGTGCCAGCAGTGAAAGTGGGTCGGGCGAGCAGTACTTC.

The table lists this clonotype with many counts. This chain links TRBV10-3 with TRBJ1-2; no definite D call. V was shortened by 10 bases and J by 3 bases, with 18 bases between the two germline ends. This CDR3 has 14 amino acids. Germline values: CDR1 ENHRY, CDR2 SYGVKD. DNA of the CDR3: TGTGCCACCACCCGGGAGAGGGTGGACTATGGCTACACCTTC. It translates to CATTRERVDYGYTF.

The sample holds many counts of this clonotype. J is TRBJ1-1 and V is TRBV7-3; no clear D gene. CDR1 and CDR2 (germline): SGHTA, FQGTGA. The V and J ends lost 6 bases and 3 bases respectively, with 11 bases between them. This CDR3 has 13 amino acids. This CDR3 reads CASSRRSDTEAFF. The DNA for the CDR3 is TGTGCCAGCAGTCGACGATCCGACACTGAAGCTTTCTTT. Drawing the rest from reference TRBV7-3 and TRBJ1-1, the complete variable domain is GAGVSQTPSNKVTEKGKYVELRCDPISGHTALYWYRQSLGQGPEFLIYFQGTGAADDSGLPNDRFFAVRPEGSVSTLKIQRTERGDSAVYLCASSRRSDTEAFFGQGTRLTVV.

This clonotype came up many times. The chain employs TRBV2 and TRBJ2-3; D gene unclear. The V gene lost 3 bases and the J gene lost 5 bases, with 12 bases spanning the gap. CDR3 length equals 14 residues. Looked up from germline, CDR1 is SNHLY and CDR2 is FYNNEI. The CDR3 coding sequence is TGTGCCAGCAGTGACGGACCCCCTGGAGATACGCAGTATTTT. Protein product: CASSDGPPGDTQYF.

This clonotype was detected only a few times. The chain couples TRBV20-1 to TRBJ1-1; D is undetermined. Trimming cost V 1 base and J 3 bases, with 15 bases left between them. The CDR3 is made up of 15 amino acids. Per the germline V gene, CDR1 is DFQATT and CDR2 is SNEGSKA (reference sequence). The CDR3 bases are TGCAGTGCTAGAGTCCTACGCCCCCTCCACACTGAAGCTTTCTTT. It translates to CSARVLRPLHTEAFF.

This clonotype was seen repeatedly, ten times or more. The gene calls are TRBV20-1 and TRBJ2-1; the D gene is possibly TRBD2 (5 bases). The CDR3 totals 16 residues. V gave up 5 bases and J gave up 5 bases, with 22 bases separating them. Germline V gene sequence: CDR1 DFQATT, CDR2 SNEGSKA (reference sequence). The DNA of the CDR3 is TGCAGTGCTGATACCCCAGCGGAGCTGGGAGACAATGAGCAGTTCTTC. Its protein is CSADTPAELGDNEQFF.

The genes are TRBV20-1 and TRBJ2-3; a weak D match, TRBD2 (6 bases). The CDR3 covers 14 residues. CDR1 DFQATT and CDR2 SNEGSKA come from the germline V gene (reference sequence). Between the trimmed V and J ends, which lost 3 bases and 5 bases, there was a span of 15 bases. Written as DNA, the CDR3 is TGCAGTGCTAGGGGAGGCGCCGAGGGAGATACGCAGTATTTT. It specifies CSARGGAEGDTQYF.

The chain is built from TRBV6-2 or TRBV6-3 and TRBJ1-1; 7 nucleotides line up with TRBD1. This CDR3 region has 13 residues. Per germline, CDR1 MNHEY and CDR2 SVGEGT. Trimming removed 5 bases from V and 7 bases from J; junction bases left unmatched: 7. CDR3 in DNA: TGTGCCAGCAGTCACAGGGGATCCCTTGAAGCTTTCTTT. Translated: CASSHRGSLEAFF.

In its sample, this clonotype was seen many times. The rearrangement links TRBV9 to TRBJ2-2; D is unclear. The CDR3 length is 12 residues. V was pared by 0 bases and J by 7 bases, with 4 bases between. In germline, CDR1 is SGDLS, CDR2 YYNGEE. CDR3 region: CASSVVNGELFF. The CDR3 DNA reads TGTGCCAGCAGCGTAGTCAACGGGGAGCTGTTTTTT.

Many counts were recorded for this clonotype. The chain couples TRBV5-1 to TRBJ1-1; tentatively, D is TRBD1 (6 bases). The CDR3 extends over 13 amino acids. Germline lookup yields CDR1 SGHRS and CDR2 YFSETQ. V gave up 4 bases and J gave up 3 bases, with 10 bases separating them. The CDR3 here is CASSRTADTEAFF. In DNA, the CDR3 is TGCGCCAGCAGCCGGACAGCAGACACTGAAGCTTTCTTT.

This clonotype was recorded many times. The rearrangement uses TRBV3-1 and TRBJ1-1, with unresolved D. The CDR3 runs to 13 residues. The V end lost 1 base, the J end lost 0 bases, and 3 bases lay between the germline ends. Per the germline V gene, CDR1 is LGHDT and CDR2 is YNNKEL (reference sequence). Here the CDR3 reads CASSQVLNTEAFF. CDR3 nucleotides: TGTGCCAGCAGCCAAGTGCTGAACACTGAAGCTTTCTTT.

This clonotype has ten or more counts. The V gene is TRBV11-2, the J gene TRBJ2-3, with 9 nucleotides matching TRBD1. Trimming cost V 1 base and J 4 bases; bases outside gene matches: 9. CDR1 and CDR2 from the germline V gene are SGHAT and FQNNGV. The CDR3 runs 17 residues. Written as DNA, the CDR3 is TGTGCCAGCAGCTTAGTCTCCGGGACAGGGAGTTCAGATACGCAGTATTTT. It is translated as CASSLVSGTGSSDTQYF.

This clonotype was seen many times. The chain has TRBV5-1 and TRBJ2-1; maybe TRBD2 (6 bases). V gave up 0 bases and J gave up 13 bases, with 17 bases separating them. The CDR3 covers 14 residues. Germline CDR1 is SGHRS and CDR2 is YFSETQ. CDR3 bases: TGCGCCAGCAGCTTGGCAACCGGGAGCAAGGAACAGTTCTTC. As protein: CASSLATGSKEQFF.

At least ten counts were recorded for this clonotype. The CDR3 region has the DNA TGTGCTAGTGGTTTGCCCTCAGTCGTCGGCGGGGGGTCCTACGAGCAGTACTTC. Translation gives CASGLPSVVGGGSYEQYF. The chain has TRBV12-5 and TRBJ2-7; 8 bases are shared with TRBD2. The CDR3 has 18 amino acids. The germline V gene encodes CDR1 LGHNT and CDR2 FRNRAP. Germline trimming cut 2 bases from V and 1 base from J; bases unmatched to any gene: 13.

V usage is TRBV20-1 and J usage is TRBJ2-3; 8 nucleotides match TRBD1. Per germline, CDR1 DFQATT and CDR2 SNEGSKA (reference sequence). The CDR3 runs 17 residues. V lost 0 bases to trimming and J lost 3 bases; unmatched junction nucleotides: 11. CDR3 nucleotides: TGCAGTGCTAGAGACCCCCTAGGACAGGGCGGGACAGATACGCAGTATTTT. It translates to CSARDPLGQGGTDTQYF.

The J gene is TRBJ1-5, the V gene TRBV19; D is ambiguous. V shed 6 bases and J shed 0 bases, with 18 bases lying between them. This CDR3 spans 17 amino acids. Germline V CDR1 and CDR2: LNHDA, SQIVND (reference sequence). CDR3 bases: TGTGCCAGTAGCTCTCCGACGATGGGTGGTAGCAATCAGCCCCAGCATTTT. It specifies CASSSPTMGGSNQPQHF.

This clonotype was seen more than once but under ten times. The chain joins TRBV13 to TRBJ1-4; maybe TRBD1 (6 bases). This CDR3 comprises 16 residues. Trimming took off 7 bases at V and 3 bases at J, with 18 bases between the two ends. Germline CDR1 reads PRHDT; CDR2 reads FYEKMQ (reference sequence). CDR3 sequence: CASTWGNRASNEKLFF. CDR3 DNA: TGTGCCAGCACCTGGGGCAACAGGGCCTCTAATGAAAAACTGTTTTTT.

This clonotype was picked up many times. The CDR3: CASSPPNGGSATDTQYF. CDR3 nucleotides: TGCGCCAGCAGCCCCCCCAACGGCGGGAGTGCGACAGATACGCAGTATTTT. The chain has TRBV5-1 and TRBJ2-3; 7 bases agree with TRBD2. CDR3 size: 17 residues. The V gene's germline CDR1 is SGHRS and CDR2 YFSETQ. The J segment lost 3 bases and the V segment lost 4 bases, leaving 14 bases of the junction unmatched.